A single sample gave rise to the 20 T cell receptor beta chains below, sequenced in a study of shared clonotypes between healthy human individuals. Sequencing was performed with immunoSEQ multiplex PCR; in TCRdb, only in-frame clones are kept and a portion is missing. Of over 1.5 million clones listed, 98% are singletons. Sequencing used naive CD4+ T cells sorted from blood. The subset denotes: CD45RA+ positively selected. These receptors came from a man under 40 in good health.

The chain employs TRBV28 and TRBJ1-5, with D perhaps matching TRBD1 (6 bases). Trimming shortened V by 2 bases and J by 5 bases, and 13 bases separated the two germline ends. This CDR3 is 15 amino acids long. CDR1 is MDHEN, CDR2 SYDVKM, per germline. The CDR3 nucleotides read TGTGCCAGCAGTTTACCATCTGGACAGTATCAGCCCCAGCATTTT. This encodes CASSLPSGQYQPQHF. Supplemented by reference TRBV28 and TRBJ1-5, the full variable domain reads DVKVTQSSRYLVKRTGEKVFLECVQDMDHENMFWYRQDPGLGLRLIYFSYDVKMKEKGDIPEGYSVSREKKERFSLILESASTNQTSMYLCASSLPSGQYQPQHFGDGTRLSIL.

The rearrangement links TRBV7-9 to TRBJ1-1, with TRBD1 matching 8 bases. Germline V gives CDR1 SEHNR, CDR2 FQNEAQ (reference sequence). This CDR3 is built from 17 residues. Trimming took 1 base from V and 5 from J; bases not matched to a gene: 12. The CDR3 DNA follows: TGTGCCAGCAGCTTAGGACAGGGGTTTGGTGTCCGGACTGAAGCTTTCTTT. This gives the protein CASSLGQGFGVRTEAFF. Full variable domain (missing parts from reference TRBV7-9 and TRBJ1-1): DTGVSQNPRHKITKRGQNVTFRCDPISEHNRLYWYRQTLGQGPEFLTYFQNEAQLEKSRLLSDRFSAERPKGSFSTLEIQRTEQGDSAMYLCASSLGQGFGVRTEAFFGQGTRLTVV.

This rearrangement joins TRBV9 to TRBJ2-7, with D maybe TRBD1 (6 bases). V lost 3 bases to trimming and J lost 2 bases, with 12 bases between them. The length of the CDR3 is 14 residues. CDR1 is SGDLS and CDR2 is YYNGEE in the germline V gene. CDR3 in DNA: TGTGCCAGCAGCGGGGGCTGGGGGCCCTACGAGCAGTACTTC. It specifies CASSGGWGPYEQYF.

This rearrangement joins TRBV5-1 to TRBJ1-1, with D unresolved. The CDR3 runs 15 residues. CDR1 is SGHRS, CDR2 YFSETQ, per germline. V dropped 1 base and J dropped 0 bases, with 10 bases sitting between them. CDR3 amino acids: CASSLLGKMNTEAFF. The CDR3 DNA follows: TGCGCCAGCAGCTTGTTAGGCAAAATGAACACTGAAGCTTTCTTT.

The chain links TRBV5-1 to TRBJ2-1; 12 positions agree with TRBD2. This CDR3 region has 15 residues. The germline CDR1 and CDR2 sequences are SGHRS and YFSETQ. Trimming removed 3 bases from V and 9 bases from J; junction bases left unmatched: 7. The CDR3 DNA is TGCGCCAGCAGCTCCGGACTAGCGGGAAAATCTGAGCAGTTCTTC. It specifies CASSSGLAGKSEQFF.

The chain has TRBV15 and TRBJ2-1; D is uncertain. The CDR3 is made up of 15 amino acids. V was cut by 0 bases and J by 1 base, with 7 bases left in between. Germline assignment: CDR1 LNHNV and CDR2 YYDKDF (reference sequence). The CDR3 spells CATSRDPRSYNEQFF. For the CDR3, the DNA is TGTGCCACCAGCAGAGATCCGCGTTCCTACAATGAGCAGTTCTTC.

The V gene is TRBV29-1, the J gene TRBJ2-1; D is ambiguous. The CDR3 is 10 residues long. V was clipped by 5 bases and J by 12 bases, with 11 bases between them. In germline, CDR1 is SQVTM, CDR2 ANQGSEA. As DNA, the CDR3 is TGCAGCGTTCTAGGGCCGGGGCAGTTCTTC. This encodes CSVLGPGQFF.

The chain recombines TRBV10-3 with TRBJ1-2, with D perhaps matching TRBD1 (5 bases). The V end lost 2 bases, the J end lost 8 bases, and 18 bases lay between the germline ends. From germline, CDR1 is ENHRY and CDR2 SYGVKD. The length of the CDR3 is 15 residues. The DNA for the CDR3 is TGTGCCATCAGTGAGCTTGCGGGGGAGGGGCGAGGCTACACCTTC. This translates into CAISELAGEGRGYTF.

Here the CDR3 DNA reads TGTGCCAGCAGCCAAGTACCCGCGTACGAGCAGTACTTC. This translates into CASSQVPAYEQYF. The chain recombines TRBV4-2 with TRBJ2-7, with D uncertain. Trimming shortened V by 1 base and J by 4 bases, and 8 bases separated the two germline ends. Germline-derived CDR1 and CDR2 are LGHNA and YNFKEQ. The CDR3 is made up of 13 amino acids.

This clone has a single count. This chain joins TRBV25-1 and TRBJ2-3, with TRBD2 matching 8 bases. Germline lookup yields CDR1 MGHDK and CDR2 SYGVNS. The CDR3 contains 14 residues. The junction had 9 bases not matched to a gene; V was cut back by 8 bases and J by 5 bases. CDR3 sequence (DNA): TGTGCCAGCGCTTATGCGGGGGGTGGAGATACGCAGTATTTT. Translating it yields CASAYAGGGDTQYF.

The J gene is TRBJ2-7, the V gene TRBV4-1, with TRBD2 matching over 9 bases. CDR3 length: 14 amino acids. Trimming removed 2 bases from V and 4 bases from J; junction bases left unmatched: 3. From germline, CDR1 is MGHRA and CDR2 YSYEKL. DNA of the CDR3: TGCGCCAGCAGCCAACCGGGACTAGCTTACGAGCAGTACTTC. Its protein is CASSQPGLAYEQYF.

Comment on this clone: Other DNA sequences in the sample encode the same CDR3. The chain uses TRBV18 and TRBJ2-3; D unresolved. V was shortened by 3 bases and J by 6 bases, with 4 bases between the two germline ends. This CDR3 has 11 amino acids. CDR1 and CDR2 (germline): KGHSH, LQKENI. The CDR3 DNA follows: TGTGCCAGCTCACCTTTGGATACGCAGTATTTT. It yields the protein CASSPLDTQYF.

In nucleotides, the CDR3 is TGTGCCAGCAGGAGGGCAGGGGGATACGAGCAGTACTTC. Translation gives CASRRAGGYEQYF. This chain uses TRBV5-6 with TRBJ2-7; 7 bases match TRBD1. V lost 5 bases, J lost 4 bases, and 6 bases stayed unmatched. Per germline, CDR1 SGHDT and CDR2 YYEEEE. The CDR3 spans 13 residues.

V gene TRBV5-6 combines with J gene TRBJ1-5; D call uncertain. The CDR3 consists of 15 residues. The germline V gene encodes CDR1 SGHDT and CDR2 YYEEEE. V lost 1 base and J lost 1, with 9 bases in between. The CDR3 spells CASSLYRLSNQPQHF. DNA of the CDR3: TGTGCCAGCAGCTTGTATAGGCTCAGCAATCAGCCCCAGCATTTT. The variable domain in full, completed from reference TRBV5-6 and TRBJ1-5, reads DAGVTQSPTHLIKTRGQQVTLRCSPKSGHDTVSWYQQALGQGPQFIFQYYEEEERQRGNFPDRFSGHQFPNYSSELNVNALLLGDSALYLCASSLYRLSNQPQHFGDGTRLSIL.

The chain's CDR3 is CASSQAIIAVEYEQYF. The CDR3 DNA follows: TGCGCCAGCAGCCAGGCCATCATAGCGGTAGAATACGAGCAGTACTTC. The chain employs TRBV4-1 and TRBJ2-7; D might be TRBD2 (6 bases). The CDR3 sequence is 16 residues long. The germline V gene has CDR1 MGHRA and CDR2 YSYEKL. V lost 3 bases to trimming and J lost 4 bases, with 19 bases between them.

The chain joins TRBV28 to TRBJ1-5; the D gene is possibly TRBD1 (6 bases). This CDR3 is 17 amino acids long. The V end was cut by 3 bases, the J end by 4 bases, with 19 bases between. Germline V CDR1 and CDR2: MDHEN, SYDVKM. CDR3 sequence: CASSFFRGATWNQPQHF. The CDR3 DNA follows: TGTGCCAGCAGTTTCTTCCGGGGGGCTACTTGGAATCAGCCCCAGCATTTT.

This sequence joins TRBV6-5 and TRBJ2-7; a weak D match, TRBD1 (6 bases). Trimming pared 6 bases from V and 4 bases from J, leaving 16 bases between. The CDR3 runs 14 residues. In germline, CDR1 is MNHEY, CDR2 SVGAGI. The chain's CDR3 is CASSQGTLGYEQYF. CDR3 nucleotides: TGTGCCAGCAGCCAGGGGACCCTTGGATACGAGCAGTACTTC.

The J gene is TRBJ2-3, the V gene TRBV19; 10 bases fit TRBD2. The J segment lost 11 bases and the V segment lost 6 bases, leaving 17 bases of the junction unmatched. Germline V gene data show CDR1 as LNHDA and CDR2 as SQIVND (reference sequence). The length of the CDR3 is 16 residues. DNA of the CDR3: TGTGCCAGTAGCGTCCGACTAGCGGGCGGAGGGCAGTGGCAGTATTTT. This codes for CASSVRLAGGGQWQYF.

This sequence joins TRBV9 and TRBJ1-2, with TRBD1 as a possible D gene (5 bases). Trimming cost V 0 bases and J 8 bases, with 14 bases left between them. The CDR3 runs 14 residues. Germline loops: CDR1 SGDLS, CDR2 YYNGEE. Here the CDR3 reads CASSVGGQGNGYTF. CDR3 DNA sequence: TGTGCCAGCAGCGTAGGTGGGCAGGGAAACGGCTACACCTTC.

This chain connects TRBV2 to TRBJ2-3; D uncertain. Germline loops: CDR1 SNHLY, CDR2 FYNNEI. V was shortened by 2 bases and J by 1 base, with 7 bases between the two germline ends. The CDR3 sequence is 14 residues long. The CDR3 bases are TGTGCCAGCAGTGAAACCGGAGGCACAGATACGCAGTATTTT. Its protein product is CASSETGGTDTQYF.